These 17 T cell receptor beta chains originate from one sample sequenced in a study of blood T cell repertoires in COVID-19. Clones were read by immunoSEQ multiplex PCR, and TCRdb kept only the in-frame ones, dropping some. This table holds more than 250,000 clones, 87% found once. The sample taken for sequencing was peripheral blood. Receptors were obtained from a man over 45 with active or convalescent COVID-19.

The rearrangement links TRBV28 to TRBJ1-4; D is possibly TRBD1 (6 bases). The germline V and J ends were trimmed by 5 bases and 4 bases, with 11 bases remaining between them. The CDR3 is 14 amino acids. Germline V lookup: CDR1 MDHEN, CDR2 SYDVKM. In DNA form, the CDR3 reads TGTGCCAGCAGTCCGGACAGAATTAATGAAAAACTGTTTTTT. This translates into CASSPDRINEKLFF.

The chain couples TRBV28 to TRBJ1-5, with D possibly being TRBD1 (6 bases). Germline CDR1 MDHEN, CDR2 SYDVKM. The CDR3 runs 13 residues. Trimming removed 5 bases at V and 3 bases at J, with 8 bases between. The CDR3 here is CASSRGINQPQHF. The CDR3 region has the DNA TGTGCCAGCAGTAGGGGGATCAATCAGCCCCAGCATTTT.

The V call is TRBV18, the J call TRBJ1-1, with a tentative D call TRBD1 (6 bases). V lost 6 bases, J lost 7 bases, and 21 bases lay in between. From germline, CDR1 is KGHSH and CDR2 LQKENI. This CDR3 contains 15 residues. The DNA for the CDR3 is TGTGCCAGCTCCTACCAGCGGGGCGAGGGGGTTGAAGCTTTCTTT. It translates to CASSYQRGEGVEAFF.

V and J are TRBV20-1 and TRBJ1-1; D is ambiguous. CDR1 DFQATT and CDR2 SNEGSKA come from the germline V gene (reference sequence). The CDR3 contains 11 residues. V lost 5 bases and J 4 bases, leaving 8 bases between the germline ends. CDR3: CSASLLTEAFF. The DNA for the CDR3 is TGCAGTGCTTCACTCCTCACTGAAGCTTTCTTT.

The rearrangement joins TRBV2 to TRBJ2-5; a weak D match, TRBD2 (6 bases). CDR1 and CDR2 from the germline V gene are SNHLY and FYNNEI. The CDR3 is made up of 16 amino acids. V was clipped by 6 bases and J by 4 bases, with 21 bases between them. In DNA form, the CDR3 reads TGTGCCAGCAGCCTCGGGGGTACCGGCATAATAGAGACCCAGTACTTC. It specifies CASSLGGTGIIETQYF.

The chain couples TRBV5-1 to TRBJ2-5; D uncertain. The V gene's germline CDR1 is SGHRS and CDR2 YFSETQ. V was cut by 4 bases and J by 0 bases, with 13 bases left in between. The CDR3 loop spans 15 amino acids. The DNA for the CDR3 is TGCGCCAGCAGCCCGGTGAACTATTACCAAGAGACCCAGTACTTC. Translating gives CASSPVNYYQETQYF.

The V gene is TRBV19, the J gene TRBJ1-1, with 9 nucleotides matching TRBD1. CDR1 is LNHDA, CDR2 SQIVND, per germline (reference sequence). The CDR3 runs to 14 residues. Trimming cost V 6 bases and J 5 bases; bases outside gene matches: 7. As DNA, the CDR3 is TGTGCCAGTAGCCCGGACAGGGGTGAGACTGAAGCTTTCTTT. It codes for CASSPDRGETEAFF.

This clone was recorded at least ten times. This sequence joins TRBV4-1 and TRBJ2-2; 13 bases align to TRBD2. The CDR3 runs 18 residues. Germline V gives CDR1 MGHRA, CDR2 YSYEKL. V trimming: 3 bases; J trimming: 4 bases; junction bases outside the gene matches: 8. In nucleotides, the CDR3 is TGCGCCAGCAGCCATGTTGGACTAGCGGGAGAAATCACCGGGGAGCTGTTTTTT. Translating it yields CASSHVGLAGEITGELFF.

The chain combines TRBV11-2 with TRBJ2-5; TRBD1 matches at 7 bases. Germline values: CDR1 SGHAT, CDR2 FQNNGV. The CDR3 consists of 13 residues. The trim removed 6 bases at V and 1 base at J, leaving 2 bases unmatched. CDR3 loop: CASSGTVQETQYF. CDR3 bases: TGTGCCAGCAGTGGGACAGTCCAAGAGACCCAGTACTTC.

The chain couples TRBV2 to TRBJ1-6; maybe TRBD1 (6 bases). Trimming shortened V by 7 bases and J by 5 bases, and 18 bases separated the two germline ends. The CDR3 extends over 16 amino acids. Looked up from germline, CDR1 is SNHLY and CDR2 is FYNNEI. The CDR3 DNA is TGTGCCAGCACCCCGGGCTGGGACACCAATAATTCACCCCTCCACTTT. Its translation: CASTPGWDTNNSPLHF.

The chain joins TRBV20-1 to TRBJ1-1; D gene unclear. The CDR3 contains 11 residues. The ends were cut back, 3 bases at V and 10 bases at J, with 12 bases in the middle. CDR1 is DFQATT, CDR2 SNEGSKA, per germline (reference sequence). The CDR3 region is CSARRGPSAFF. CDR3 bases: TGCAGTGCTAGGAGAGGTCCCTCAGCTTTCTTT.

The table lists this clone with a count of one. This rearrangement joins TRBV5-1 to TRBJ1-1, with D maybe TRBD1 (6 bases). The ends were cut back, 0 bases at V and 5 bases at J, with 11 bases in the middle. This CDR3 contains 14 residues. Germline CDR1 reads SGHRS; CDR2 reads YFSETQ. This CDR3 is CASSLERRGTEAFF. The CDR3 DNA is TGCGCCAGCAGCTTGGAACGAAGGGGGACTGAAGCTTTCTTT.

This clone was recorded a few times. The V call is TRBV6-5, the J call TRBJ2-7, with 9 bases identical to TRBD1. CDR3 length: 16 residues. Trimming at V came to 4 bases and at J to 6 bases, leaving 13 bases not matched to a gene. The germline V gene encodes CDR1 MNHEY and CDR2 SVGAGI. CDR3 region: CASSLSSGTGWAEQYF. CDR3 coding DNA: TGTGCCAGCAGTTTGTCATCCGGGACAGGGTGGGCCGAGCAGTACTTC.

The chain combines TRBV6-5 with TRBJ1-6, with D possibly being TRBD1 (6 bases). CDR1 and CDR2 (germline): MNHEY, SVGAGI. The CDR3 is 14 residues long. With 6 bases removed from V and 10 bases from J, the gap between germline ends came to 16 bases. DNA for the CDR3: TGTGCCAGCAGCAAAGGCAGGGGAAGATCACCCCTCCACTTT. This translates into CASSKGRGRSPLHF.

The rearrangement joins TRBV2 to TRBJ2-5, with a weak D call TRBD2 (7 bases). CDR3 size: 14 residues. The V and J ends lost 5 bases and 4 bases respectively, with 14 bases between them. The germline CDR1 and CDR2 sequences are SNHLY and FYNNEI. DNA of the CDR3: TGTGCCAGCAGTTCCGACCGGGGGGCAGAGACCCAGTACTTC. Translating it yields CASSSDRGAETQYF.

V usage is TRBV2 and J usage is TRBJ1-5; D uncertain. The V end lost 7 bases, the J end lost 7 bases, and 14 bases lay between the germline ends. The CDR3 loop spans 13 amino acids. In germline, CDR1 is SNHLY, CDR2 FYNNEI. The DNA for the CDR3 is TGTGCCAGCATCGAGGGAATAGGGCAGCCCCAGCATTTT. Protein product: CASIEGIGQPQHF.

The chain has TRBV2 and TRBJ1-2, with D possibly matching TRBD1 (5 bases). V lost 3 bases and J 4 bases, leaving 12 bases between the germline ends. CDR1 is SNHLY, CDR2 FYNNEI, per germline. The CDR3 contains 14 residues. The CDR3: CASSDRAGPYGYTF. DNA for the CDR3: TGTGCCAGCAGTGATAGGGCAGGGCCCTATGGCTACACCTTC.